These 3 T cell receptor beta chains were sequenced from one sample in a study of T cell responses to AZD1222 COVID-19 vaccine. Repertoires were generated with immunoSEQ multiplex PCR, while TCRdb's copy carries only in-frame clones and drops some. The repertoire holds roughly 180,000 clones, 94% seen once, with roughly 9.2% in the top ten. The input for sequencing was peripheral blood, taken on day 0 of AZD1222 vaccination. These receptors were taken from an adult in good health.

The chain recombines TRBV6-5 with TRBJ2-1, with unresolved D. The CDR3 loop spans 16 amino acids. Trimming removed 0 bases from V and 5 bases from J, with 14 bases in between. Germline V gene data show CDR1 as MNHEY and CDR2 as SVGAGI. The CDR3 loop is CASSYSIGVVDNEQFF. The DNA of the CDR3 is TGTGCCAGCAGTTACTCGATTGGGGTCGTCGACAATGAGCAGTTCTTC.

The rearrangement joins TRBV6-2 or TRBV6-3 to TRBJ2-2; D is undetermined. Germline V gives CDR1 MNHEY, CDR2 SVGEGT. V was clipped by 5 bases and J by 1 base, with 8 bases between them. The CDR3 length is 14 residues. CDR3 sequence reads: CASSQTVNTGELFF. The CDR3 nucleotides are TGTGCCAGCAGTCAGACGGTGAACACCGGGGAGCTGTTTTTT.

J is TRBJ1-1 and V is TRBV19; 8 nucleotides align to TRBD1. CDR3 length equals 12 residues. The V gene's germline CDR1 is LNHDA and CDR2 SQIVND (reference sequence). The V and J ends lost 5 bases and 10 bases, in that order; junction bases with no gene match: 6. CDR3 nucleotide sequence: TGTGCCAGTAGTCAAGGACAGGGAGGAGCTTTCTTT. Translation gives CASSQGQGGAFF.